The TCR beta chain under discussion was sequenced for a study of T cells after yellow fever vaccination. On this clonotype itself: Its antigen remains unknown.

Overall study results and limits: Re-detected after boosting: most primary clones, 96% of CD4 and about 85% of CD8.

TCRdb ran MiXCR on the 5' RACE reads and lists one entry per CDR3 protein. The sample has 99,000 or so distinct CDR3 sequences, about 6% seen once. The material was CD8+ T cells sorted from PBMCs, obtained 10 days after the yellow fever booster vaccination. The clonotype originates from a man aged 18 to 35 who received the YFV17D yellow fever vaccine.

The DNA of the CDR3 is TGTGCCAGCAACGACAGGGCAGGCGGCTACACCTTC. Translating gives CASNDRAGGYTF. This chain connects TRBV27 to TRBJ1-2; 7 bases map to TRBD1. Losses at the gene ends were 7 bases for V and 8 bases for J; bases not matched to a gene: 7. Per the germline V gene, CDR1 is MNHEY and CDR2 is SMNVEV (reference sequence). The CDR3 runs to 12 residues.